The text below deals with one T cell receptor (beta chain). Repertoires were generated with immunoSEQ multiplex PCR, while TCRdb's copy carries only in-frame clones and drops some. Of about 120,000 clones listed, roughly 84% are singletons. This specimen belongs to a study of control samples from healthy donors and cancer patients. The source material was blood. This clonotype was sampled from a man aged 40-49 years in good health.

CDR3 loop: CASSLWGQRNNEQFF. As DNA, the CDR3 is TGTGCCAGCAGCCTTTGGGGACAGCGGAACAATGAGCAGTTCTTC. The chain uses TRBV27 and TRBJ2-1, with 7 bases matching TRBD1. The CDR3 has 15 amino acids. V lost 6 bases and J lost 5; bases outside the gene matches: 10. Germline assignment: CDR1 MNHEY and CDR2 SMNVEV (reference sequence).